What follows are 32 T cell receptor beta chains derived from one specimen sequenced in a study of cytomegalovirus exposure and HLA in healthy donors. The PCR was carried out with 60 Vbeta primers and 13 Jbeta primers. Profiled with immunoSEQ multiplex PCR; TCRdb holds only in-frame clones, not every one. This listing includes approximately 82,000 clones. The sample consisted of PBMCs. These receptors originate from a woman aged 60-75 years in good health and CMV-seronegative.

The chain is built from TRBV18 and TRBJ2-1; TRBD2 matches 7 bases. V was clipped by 3 bases and J by 8 bases; unmatched bases: 4. The CDR3 spans 13 residues. Germline V gene lookup returns CDR1 KGHSH and CDR2 LQKENI. As DNA, the CDR3 is TGTGCCAGCTCACCTAGCGGGCGGGATGAGCAGTTCTTC. The encoded protein is CASSPSGRDEQFF.

This chain uses TRBV7-2 with TRBJ2-7; D remains ambiguous. This CDR3 spans 12 amino acids. Trimming removed 5 bases from V and 6 bases from J, with 11 bases in between. In germline, CDR1 is SGHTA, CDR2 FQGNSA. CDR3 coding DNA: TGTGCCAGCAGCCCCCTCCCGGTCGAGCAGTACTTC. Translation: CASSPLPVEQYF.

Details on this clone: The junction differs from germline at one of its ends, possibly a read error. The CDR3 sequence is CVSSGSSGYEQYF. As DNA, the CDR3 is TGTGTCAGCAGCGGGTCTAGCGGCTACGAGCAGTACTTC. V is TRBV11-2 and J is TRBJ2-7, with 7 bases aligning to TRBD2. The CDR3 has 13 amino acids. Germline V gene data show CDR1 as SGHAT and CDR2 as FQNNGV.

V is TRBV5-1 and J is TRBJ2-5, with D uncertain. Germline values: CDR1 SGHRS, CDR2 YFSETQ. CDR3 length equals 12 residues. The V and J ends lost 0 bases and 2 bases respectively, with 2 bases between them. This chain's CDR3 is CASSLVQETQYF. The CDR3 DNA follows: TGCGCCAGCAGCTTGGTACAAGAGACCCAGTACTTC.

The chain uses TRBV28 and TRBJ2-5; 11 bases are a match to TRBD2. V shed 4 bases, J shed 11 bases, and the junction held 9 bases outside the gene matches. CDR3 length: 14 residues. Germline V gene lookup returns CDR1 MDHEN and CDR2 SYDVKM. Written as DNA, the CDR3 is TGTGCCAGCAGTTCTTTAGCGGGAGGGAACAAGCAGTACTTC. The encoded protein is CASSSLAGGNKQYF.

J is TRBJ2-5 and V is TRBV18; D remains unclear. CDR1 and CDR2 (germline): KGHSH, LQKENI. The V end was cut by 6 bases, the J end by 0 bases, with 8 bases between. This CDR3 is built from 13 residues. CDR3 protein: CASSLAHQETQYF. The DNA of the CDR3 is TGTGCCAGCTCCCTCGCGCACCAAGAGACCCAGTACTTC.

The rearrangement uses TRBV4-1 and TRBJ2-3; TRBD2 matches at 14 bases. This CDR3 has 19 amino acids. Trimming took 2 bases from V and 3 from J; bases not matched to a gene: 10. Per the germline V gene, CDR1 is MGHRA and CDR2 is YSYEKL. For the CDR3, the DNA is TGCGCCAGCAGCCAAAGGGGACTAGCGGGAGAGGAGGGAACAGATACGCAGTATTTT. It codes for CASSQRGLAGEEGTDTQYF.

The chain is built from TRBV19 and TRBJ2-1; 9 bases align to TRBD2. Germline values: CDR1 LNHDA, CDR2 SQIVND (reference sequence). V shed 7 bases, J shed 12 bases, and the junction held 19 bases outside the gene matches. The CDR3 loop spans 16 amino acids. The CDR3 DNA reads as TGTGCCAGTACTTCTAGCGGGACCTACAAGGGGACCGGGCAGTTCTTC. Protein product: CASTSSGTYKGTGQFF.

The chain is built from TRBV7-6 and TRBJ2-5, with D maybe TRBD1 (5 bases). Trimming removed 1 base from V and 11 bases from J, with 11 bases in between. The length of the CDR3 is 12 residues. The germline V gene encodes CDR1 SGHVS and CDR2 FNYEAQ. Here the CDR3 DNA reads TGTGCCAGCAGCTTAGTCCAGGGCCAGCAGTACTTC. This gives the protein CASSLVQGQQYF.

The chain is built from TRBV7-2 and TRBJ1-6; D is unresolved. V was shortened by 2 bases and J by 9 bases, with 17 bases between the two germline ends. CDR3 length equals 16 residues. CDR1 and CDR2 from the germline V gene are SGHTA and FQGNSA. CDR3 protein: CASSLTGGSRGSPLHF. CDR3 in DNA: TGTGCCAGCAGCTTAACGGGCGGATCTCGGGGTTCACCCCTCCACTTT.

The rearrangement joins TRBV27 to TRBJ2-2, with TRBD1 matching over 10 bases. The germline gives CDR1 MNHEY, CDR2 SMNVEV (reference sequence). Germline trimming cut 0 bases from V and 3 bases from J; bases unmatched to any gene: 10. The CDR3 extends over 19 amino acids. The CDR3 region has the DNA TGTGCCAGCAGTTTATCTGGTTTTTGGGACAGGGGATACACCGGGGAGCTGTTTTTT. Residues: CASSLSGFWDRGYTGELFF.

This sequence joins TRBV12-5 and TRBJ1-3; D gene uncertain. The germline CDR1 and CDR2 sequences are LGHNT and FRNRAP. This CDR3 is built from 13 residues. V lost 6 bases, J lost 2 bases, and 8 bases lay in between. CDR3 sequence reads: CASGSTPGNTIYF. The DNA for the CDR3 is TGTGCTAGTGGCTCGACACCTGGAAACACCATATATTTT.

This rearrangement joins TRBV30 to TRBJ1-2; D is possibly TRBD1 (5 bases). V was pared by 0 bases and J by 8 bases, with 16 bases between. This CDR3 region has 14 residues. Germline V gives CDR1 GTSNPN, CDR2 SVGIG (reference sequence). DNA of the CDR3: TGTGCCTGGAGTGTATCAATTAGGGGTGGAGGCTACACCTTC. Encoded protein: CAWSVSIRGGGYTF.

The chain recombines TRBV6-1 with TRBJ2-3; 9 bases fit TRBD1. This CDR3 comprises 17 residues. CDR1 MNHNS and CDR2 SASEGT come from the germline V gene. V shed 1 base, J shed 2 bases, and the junction held 7 bases outside the gene matches. CDR3 nucleotide sequence: TGTGCCAGCAGTGAAGATCCGGGACAGGGCCCCACAGATACGCAGTATTTT. It specifies CASSEDPGQGPTDTQYF.

The chain carries TRBV6-1 and TRBJ1-5, with no clear D. Trimming took 7 bases from V and 0 from J, leaving 13 bases between them. CDR1 and CDR2 from the germline V gene are MNHNS and SASEGT. The CDR3 spans 15 residues. CDR3 region: CASNEGLYSNQPQHF. The CDR3 coding sequence is TGTGCCAGCAACGAGGGTCTATATAGCAATCAGCCCCAGCATTTT.

The V call is TRBV27, the J call TRBJ2-6; TRBD2 matches at 14 bases. Trimming cost V 9 bases and J 0 bases; bases outside gene matches: 4. Germline-derived CDR1 and CDR2 are MNHEY and SMNVEV (reference sequence). This CDR3 has 17 amino acids. The DNA for the CDR3 is TGTGCCAGTCCGGGACTAGCGGGGGACTCTGGGGCCAACGTCCTGACTTTC. Its translation: CASPGLAGDSGANVLTF.

V usage is TRBV10-3 and J usage is TRBJ1-1, with TRBD1 identical over 8 bases. Trimming took 6 bases from V and 4 from J; bases not matched to a gene: 4. The CDR3 is 13 residues long. CDR1 and CDR2 (germline): ENHRY, SYGVKD. The CDR3 loop is CAISPGQVTEAFF. CDR3 nucleotide sequence: TGTGCCATCAGCCCGGGACAGGTCACTGAAGCTTTCTTT.

CDR3 in amino acids: CASTRTGDNYGYTF. The CDR3 DNA follows: TGTGCCAGCACCCGGACAGGGGATAACTATGGCTACACCTTC. The rearrangement joins TRBV28 to TRBJ1-2; 9 bases match TRBD1. The CDR3 is made up of 14 amino acids. Looked up from germline, CDR1 is MDHEN and CDR2 is SYDVKM. V dropped 7 bases and J dropped 1; count of bases not matched to a gene: 4.

The genes are TRBV5-1 and TRBJ1-2; no definite D call. Looked up from germline, CDR1 is SGHRS and CDR2 is YFSETQ. The CDR3 has 13 residues. Between the trimmed V and J ends, which lost 2 bases and 1 base, there was a span of 6 bases. This CDR3 reads CASSFEGNYGYTF. In DNA form, the CDR3 reads TGCGCCAGCAGCTTCGAGGGTAACTATGGCTACACCTTC.

Turning to this clone: The sample carries other DNA sequences with the same CDR3. The chain recombines TRBV28 with TRBJ2-7; a possible D gene is TRBD2 (5 bases). V was cut by 5 bases and J by 3 bases, with 8 bases left in between. The CDR3 has 12 amino acids. CDR1 is MDHEN and CDR2 is SYDVKM in the germline V gene. The CDR3 reads CASSGGRYEQYF. The CDR3 coding sequence is TGTGCCAGCAGTGGAGGTCGCTACGAGCAGTACTTC.

J is TRBJ2-3 and V is TRBV11-2; 8 bases align to TRBD2. Germline lookup yields CDR1 SGHAT and CDR2 FQNNGV. Trimming took 6 bases from V and 4 from J; bases not matched to a gene: 15. The length of the CDR3 is 17 residues. CDR3 in amino acids: CASRSRPIAGKPDTQYF. The CDR3 DNA reads as TGTGCCAGCAGAAGCAGACCTATAGCGGGAAAACCAGATACGCAGTATTTT. The full variable domain, completed using reference TRBV11-2 and TRBJ2-3, is EAGVAQSPRYKIIEKRQSVAFWCNPISGHATLYWYQQILGQGPKLLIQFQNNGVVDDSQLPKDRFSAERLKGVDSTLKIQPAKLEDSAVYLCASRSRPIAGKPDTQYFGPGTRLTVL.

The genes are TRBV19 and TRBJ2-5, with D perhaps TRBD2 (5 bases). From germline, CDR1 is LNHDA and CDR2 SQIVND (reference sequence). The CDR3 length is 12 residues. V lost 8 bases, J lost 3 bases, and 10 bases lay in between. DNA of the CDR3: TGTGCCAGTGGTTGGGGAGAAGAGACCCAGTACTTC. Residues: CASGWGEETQYF. Based on the CDR3 plus reference TRBV19 and TRBJ2-5, the full variable domain is DGGITQSPKYLFRKEGQNVTLSCEQNLNHDAMYWYRQDPGQGLRLIYYSQIVNDFQKGDIAEGYSVSREKKESFPLTVTSAQKNPTAFYLCASGWGEETQYFGPGTRLLVL.

The gene calls are TRBV14 and TRBJ2-3; D possibly corresponds to TRBD2 (6 bases). Germline CDR1 is SGHDN and CDR2 is FVKESK. Trimming took 3 bases from V and 6 from J, leaving 22 bases between them. This CDR3 is 17 amino acids long. The CDR3 sequence is CASSQIPFGGLRDTQYF. The CDR3 DNA follows: TGTGCCAGCAGCCAGATTCCGTTTGGGGGACTCCGGGATACGCAGTATTTT.

The chain combines TRBV19 with TRBJ2-2, with a weak D call TRBD1 (5 bases). The germline V gene has CDR1 LNHDA and CDR2 SQIVND (reference sequence). The CDR3 has 14 residues. V lost 7 bases and J 5 bases, leaving 14 bases between the germline ends. The CDR3 here is CASTRAQQTGELFF. Here the CDR3 DNA reads TGTGCCAGTACCAGGGCACAACAGACCGGGGAGCTGTTTTTT.

The V call is TRBV2, the J call TRBJ1-1; D might be TRBD1 (5 bases). CDR3 length: 13 amino acids. Trimming pared 5 bases from V and 1 base from J, leaving 8 bases between. Per germline, CDR1 SNHLY and CDR2 FYNNEI. CDR3 DNA: TGTGCCAGCAGTAGGGGTCAGAACACTGAAGCTTTCTTT. It codes for CASSRGQNTEAFF.

The rearrangement uses TRBV5-1 and TRBJ2-5, with TRBD2 identical over 8 bases. The CDR3 is 15 residues long. CDR1 is SGHRS, CDR2 YFSETQ, per germline. V shed 0 bases and J 6 bases; nucleotides not matched to a gene: 7. Written as DNA, the CDR3 is TGCGCCAGCAGCTTGGTTCGGGAGGGCGCGAAGACCCAGTACTTC. The encoded protein is CASSLVREGAKTQYF.

The V call is TRBV10-3, the J call TRBJ2-7; D unresolved. There are 12 residues in the CDR3. Germline lookup yields CDR1 ENHRY and CDR2 SYGVKD. V was shortened by 3 bases and J by 3 bases, with 6 bases between the two germline ends. The CDR3, as DNA: TGTGCCATCAGTGAACAGTTCTACGAGCAGTACTTC. Its translation: CAISEQFYEQYF.

The rearrangement joins TRBV27 to TRBJ2-2; D might be TRBD2 (6 bases). Germline-derived CDR1 and CDR2 are MNHEY and SMNVEV (reference sequence). The CDR3 has 16 amino acids. V was pared by 6 bases and J by 3 bases, with 17 bases between. CDR3 coding DNA: TGTGCCAGCAGACCCCTCTGGAGGGCGGACACCGGGGAGCTGTTTTTT. This sequence encodes CASRPLWRADTGELFF.

The genes are TRBV10-1 and TRBJ2-6; D uncertain. The length of the CDR3 is 14 residues. Trimming removed 2 bases at V and 2 bases at J, with 4 bases between. Germline loops: CDR1 WNHNN, CDR2 SYGVQD (reference sequence). The CDR3 here is CASSENTGANVLTF. The DNA of the CDR3 is TGCGCCAGCAGTGAGAATACTGGGGCCAACGTCCTGACTTTC.

The V and J genes are TRBV10-3 and TRBJ1-2, with 8 bases that match TRBD1. Germline values: CDR1 ENHRY, CDR2 SYGVKD. The CDR3 sequence is 15 residues long. The V segment lost 0 bases and the J segment 5 bases; nucleotides outside the gene matches: 5. The CDR3 reads CAISESPGGVYGYTF. CDR3 DNA: TGTGCCATCAGTGAGTCTCCAGGGGGCGTATATGGCTACACCTTC.

The V and J genes are TRBV6-5 and TRBJ1-1; tentative D call: TRBD1 (5 bases). The CDR3 spans 15 residues. Trimming stripped 0 bases from V and 5 bases from J, with 13 bases between. Germline V gives CDR1 MNHEY, CDR2 SVGAGI. In nucleotides, the CDR3 is TGTGCCAGCAGTTACTCGGGGGAGGGAGAAACTGAAGCTTTCTTT. This codes for CASSYSGEGETEAFF.

The chain combines TRBV2 with TRBJ2-1; TRBD2 agrees at 8 bases. There are 14 residues in the CDR3. Germline V gene lookup returns CDR1 SNHLY and CDR2 FYNNEI. With V trimmed by 7 bases and J by 6 bases, 8 bases remained unmatched. The CDR3 DNA is TGTGCCAGCATGCGGGAGGCGGCCATCAATGAGCAGTTCTTC. This encodes CASMREAAINEQFF. Filled out from reference TRBV2 and TRBJ2-1, the complete variable domain reads EPEVTQTPSHQVTQMGQEVILRCVPISNHLYFYWYRQILGQKVEFLVSFYNNEISEKSEIFDDQFSVERPDGSNFTLKIRSTKLEDSAMYFCASMREAAINEQFFGPGTRLTVL.